The 27 T cell receptor beta chains listed next were all sequenced from one sample in a study of OX40 agonist ivuxolimab in advanced cancers. The method was immunoSEQ multiplex PCR; TCRdb's version includes in-frame clones alone and lacks a portion of them. This sample has roughly 48,000 clones, with about 85% found just once. This sample comprised CD4+ or CD8+ T cells sorted from blood, obtained in a trial of the OX40 agonist ivuxolimab. The source of these receptors is an adult with an advanced solid tumor such as melanoma, head and neck, liver or kidney cancer.

This chain connects TRBV9 to TRBJ2-2; D could derive from TRBD1 or TRBD2 (6 bases each). This CDR3 spans 13 amino acids. Germline CDR1 and CDR2: SGDLS and YYNGEE. Between the trimmed V and J ends, which lost 4 bases and 5 bases, there was a span of 9 bases. The CDR3 bases are TGTGCCAGCAGCCGGGGGCAAACCGGGGAGCTGTTTTTT. Protein product: CASSRGQTGELFF.

This rearrangement joins TRBV6-1 to TRBJ1-2; D perhaps matches TRBD1 (6 bases). V was clipped by 0 bases and J by 3 bases, with 11 bases between them. The V gene's germline CDR1 is MNHNS and CDR2 SASEGT. The CDR3 totals 15 residues. In nucleotides, the CDR3 is TGTGCCAGCAGTGAAGCAGCAGGGGTCGACTATGGCTACACCTTC. Translation gives CASSEAAGVDYGYTF.

CDR3 in amino acids: CASSTGQGYGYTF. CDR3 nucleotide sequence: TGCGCCAGCAGCACCGGACAGGGTTATGGCTACACCTTC. The rearrangement links TRBV5-1 to TRBJ1-2; 8 nucleotides match TRBD1. The length of the CDR3 is 13 residues. Trimming at V came to 4 bases and at J to 5 bases, leaving 4 bases not matched to a gene. Per the germline V gene, CDR1 is SGHRS and CDR2 is YFSETQ.

This clone ranks as medium-sized (0.01 to 0.1%). Other DNA sequences of this sample code for an identical CDR3. The rearrangement links TRBV15 to TRBJ1-5; D gene uncertain. The CDR3 extends over 12 amino acids. The germline V gene has CDR1 LNHNV and CDR2 YYDKDF (reference sequence). V was shortened by 0 bases and J by 4 bases, with 1 base between the two germline ends. For the CDR3, the DNA is TGTGCCACCAGCAGAGATAATCAGCCCCAGCATTTT. Its translation: CATSRDNQPQHF.

This sequence joins TRBV5-1 and TRBJ2-2, with D uncertain. This CDR3 has 15 residues. V was pared by 1 base and J by 1 base, with 8 bases between. Germline V gives CDR1 SGHRS, CDR2 YFSETQ. CDR3 residues: CASSLRSVNTGELFF. As DNA, the CDR3 is TGCGCCAGCAGCTTGCGGTCGGTGAACACCGGGGAGCTGTTTTTT.

The chain uses TRBV7-2 and TRBJ2-4; 9 nucleotides match TRBD1. This CDR3 spans 12 amino acids. Trimming removed 1 base from V and 16 bases from J; junction bases left unmatched: 5. Germline CDR1 SGHTA, CDR2 FQGNSA. The CDR3 is CASSLGGQGCYF. The CDR3 nucleotides read TGTGCCAGCAGCTTAGGGGGACAGGGTTGTTACTTC.

The chain carries TRBV11-2 and TRBJ2-2; tentative D call: TRBD1 (5 bases). V was clipped by 6 bases and J by 1 base, with 18 bases between them. Looked up from germline, CDR1 is SGHAT and CDR2 is FQNNGV. This CDR3 spans 17 amino acids. CDR3 nucleotides: TGTGCCAGCAGTCCCCTTAGGGGCCTTGGGAACACCGGGGAGCTGTTTTTT. Encoded protein: CASSPLRGLGNTGELFF.

The chain employs TRBV10-3 and TRBJ2-7, with TRBD2 matching 9 bases. The J segment lost 5 bases and the V segment lost 2 bases, leaving 4 bases of the junction unmatched. The CDR3 contains 14 residues. Germline-derived CDR1 and CDR2 are ENHRY and SYGVKD. The CDR3: CAISEIAGDNEQYF. CDR3 bases: TGTGCCATCAGTGAGATAGCGGGAGATAACGAGCAGTACTTC.

This chain uses TRBV7-9 with TRBJ2-7, with 14 bases lining up with TRBD2. This CDR3 has 18 residues. The germline V gene encodes CDR1 SEHNR and CDR2 FQNEAQ (reference sequence). V was pared by 5 bases and J by 6 bases, with 15 bases of the junction left unmatched. This CDR3 reads CASSPPKGLAGEVSEQYF. CDR3 DNA sequence: TGTGCCAGCAGCCCCCCAAAGGGACTAGCGGGAGAGGTAAGCGAGCAGTACTTC.

The chain links TRBV5-4 to TRBJ1-2, with D possibly matching TRBD1 (5 bases). The ends were cut back, 0 bases at V and 6 bases at J, with 12 bases in the middle. The CDR3 extends over 14 amino acids. The germline V gene has CDR1 SGHNT and CDR2 YYREEE (reference sequence). The CDR3 sequence is CASSLGRDQDGYTF. CDR3 bases: TGTGCCAGCAGCTTGGGCAGGGACCAGGATGGCTACACCTTC.

The chain recombines TRBV10-3 with TRBJ1-1; D is uncertain. V shed 10 bases and J shed 2 bases, with 14 bases lying between them. Germline assignment: CDR1 ENHRY and CDR2 SYGVKD. The CDR3 is 13 residues long. The CDR3 loop is CATGGLINTEAFF. The CDR3, as DNA: TGTGCCACCGGCGGGCTCATAAACACTGAAGCTTTCTTT.

V usage is TRBV10-2 and J usage is TRBJ1-5; the D is unclear. V was cut by 4 bases and J by 2 bases, with 9 bases left in between. Germline V gives CDR1 WSHSY, CDR2 SAAADI. The CDR3 extends over 14 amino acids. The CDR3 region is CASSALSGNQPQHF. CDR3 sequence (DNA): TGCGCCAGCAGTGCATTAAGTGGCAATCAGCCCCAGCATTTT.

This clone showed up just a few times. This chain connects TRBV5-1 to TRBJ1-1; 9 nucleotides match TRBD1. J gave up 3 bases and V 1 base, and 4 bases lay outside the gene matches. Per the germline V gene, CDR1 is SGHRS and CDR2 is YFSETQ. This CDR3 has 15 residues. The CDR3, as DNA: TGCGCCAGCAGCTTGTCGGGACAGGGTGACACTGAAGCTTTCTTT. Its translation is CASSLSGQGDTEAFF.

The chain carries TRBV28 and TRBJ1-2; D unclear. V was shortened by 1 base and J by 0 bases, with 0 bases between the two germline ends. The CDR3 is 12 amino acids. The germline CDR1 and CDR2 sequences are MDHEN and SYDVKM. CDR3 nucleotide sequence: TGTGCCAGCAGTTTATCTAACTATGGCTACACCTTC. Protein product: CASSLSNYGYTF.

To note about this clone: A junction end diverges from the germline sequence, so it may reflect a read error. The rearrangement links TRBV6-1 to TRBJ2-1; the match to TRBD2 covers 9 bases. The germline V gene encodes CDR1 MNHNS and CDR2 SASEGT. CDR3 length equals 14 residues. For the CDR3, the DNA is TGTGCCAGCAGTAAAGCGGGAGGCGTTGGTGAGCAGTTCTTC. This encodes CASSKAGGVGEQFF.

In this sample, this clone turned up once. This chain connects TRBV30 to TRBJ1-6; D perhaps matches TRBD1 (5 bases). CDR1 and CDR2 from the germline V gene are GTSNPN and SVGIG (reference sequence). The CDR3 extends over 14 amino acids. V was shortened by 0 bases and J by 8 bases, with 11 bases between the two germline ends. CDR3 DNA sequence: TGTGCCTGGAGTGTAAGGGGTGGGGATTCACCCCTCCACTTT. The encoded protein is CAWSVRGGDSPLHF.

Of note for this clone: In the same sample, other DNA sequences code for this CDR3. The chain recombines TRBV18 with TRBJ2-7; D gene uncertain. CDR1 is KGHSH, CDR2 LQKENI, per germline. V was shortened by 2 bases and J by 3 bases, with 14 bases between the two germline ends. The CDR3 loop spans 15 amino acids. The CDR3 nucleotides are TGTGCCAGCTCACCAAGGGCGGATACTTACTACGAGCAGTACTTC. Translated, it gives CASSPRADTYYEQYF.

CDR3: CASSLVTGGTGELFF. The CDR3, as DNA: TGTGCCAGCAGCTTAGTCACAGGGGGCACCGGGGAGCTGTTTTTT. This chain connects TRBV7-6 to TRBJ2-2; 8 bases fit TRBD1. This CDR3 is built from 15 residues. Germline CDR1 and CDR2: SGHVS and FNYEAQ. Trimming took 1 base from V and 4 from J; bases not matched to a gene: 2.

The chain uses TRBV7-3 and TRBJ2-1; D remains unclear. Per the germline V gene, CDR1 is SGHTA and CDR2 is FQGTGA. The CDR3 runs 13 residues. Trimming pared 6 bases from V and 1 base from J, leaving 7 bases between. Written as DNA, the CDR3 is TGTGCCAGCAGACGGAATTCCTACAATGAGCAGTTCTTC. It codes for CASRRNSYNEQFF.

V and J are TRBV30 and TRBJ2-5, with TRBD2 matching over 10 bases. The ends lost 3 bases at V and 5 bases at J; junction bases unmatched: 12. Germline V CDR1 and CDR2: GTSNPN, SVGIG (reference sequence). CDR3 size: 16 residues. In DNA, the CDR3 is TGTGCCTGGAGCTCAGGCGGGACTAGCGTCCCGGAGACCCAGTACTTC. Its translation: CAWSSGGTSVPETQYF.

The rearrangement links TRBV19 to TRBJ2-1; TRBD1 agrees at 8 bases. The CDR3 runs 12 residues. Per the germline V gene, CDR1 is LNHDA and CDR2 is SQIVND (reference sequence). The V segment lost 5 bases and the J segment 9 bases; nucleotides outside the gene matches: 3. The CDR3 DNA reads TGTGCCAGTAGTTTACAGGGGGGTGAGCAGTTCTTC. It codes for CASSLQGGEQFF.

This clone came up once. The chain recombines TRBV7-8 with TRBJ2-1; 13 positions agree with TRBD2. J lost 5 bases, V lost 7 bases, and 5 bases had no gene match. The length of the CDR3 is 15 residues. CDR1 is SGHVS, CDR2 FQNEAQ, per germline. In DNA form, the CDR3 reads TGTGCCAGCACCTTGGGGACTAGCGGGAACAATGAGCAGTTCTTC. It yields the protein CASTLGTSGNNEQFF.

The V gene is TRBV5-1, the J gene TRBJ2-7, with 8 bases that match TRBD1. The V and J ends lost 2 bases and 3 bases, in that order; junction bases with no gene match: 4. CDR3 length equals 14 residues. CDR1 and CDR2 (germline): SGHRS, YFSETQ. In nucleotides, the CDR3 is TGCGCCAGCAGCTTATACAGGGGGGACTACGAGCAGTACTTC. As protein: CASSLYRGDYEQYF.

In DNA form, the CDR3 reads TGTGCCAGTCGGGGGGGTGGCCCAGCTAACTATGGCTACACCTTC. Amino acids: CASRGGGPANYGYTF. The gene calls are TRBV5-4 and TRBJ1-2; D might be TRBD1 (5 bases). The CDR3 has 15 amino acids. Trimming took 8 bases from V and 0 from J, leaving 17 bases between them. Germline V gene data show CDR1 as SGHNT and CDR2 as YYREEE (reference sequence).

V gene TRBV11-3 combines with J gene TRBJ2-2; 7 nucleotides line up with TRBD2. Germline V gene sequence: CDR1 SGHNT, CDR2 YENEEA. V shed 6 bases, J shed 3 bases, and the junction held 13 bases outside the gene matches. This CDR3 region has 17 residues. The CDR3 nucleotides read TGTGCCAGCAGTTCTTTCGGGGGGAGGTACGACACCGGGGAGCTGTTTTTT. Its protein product is CASSSFGGRYDTGELFF.

The chain carries TRBV27 and TRBJ2-7; D unresolved. Germline V gene data show CDR1 as MNHEY and CDR2 as SMNVEV (reference sequence). The CDR3 length is 14 residues. V gave up 5 bases and J gave up 1 base, with 12 bases separating them. CDR3 amino acids: CASSQEGYSYEQYF. CDR3 bases: TGTGCCAGCAGTCAAGAAGGGTATTCCTACGAGCAGTACTTC.

This clone is a singleton in its sample. The J gene is TRBJ1-1, the V gene TRBV18; 8 bases fit TRBD1. CDR1 KGHSH and CDR2 LQKENI come from the germline V gene. V lost 4 bases and J lost 5; bases outside the gene matches: 9. This CDR3 has 15 residues. CDR3 in DNA: TGTGCCAGCTCACGTGAGGACAGGGCCGTAACTGAAGCTTTCTTT. Protein product: CASSREDRAVTEAFF. The full variable domain, with the rest looked up from reference TRBV18 and TRBJ1-1, is NAGVMQNPRHLVRRRGQEARLRCSPMKGHSHVYWYRQLPEEGLKFMVYLQKENIIDESGMPKERFSAEFPKEGPSILRIQQVVRGDSAAYFCASSREDRAVTEAFFGQGTRLTVV.